Below, one TCR beta chain is given with its context. The antigen is not known. The germline V gene has CDR1 LNHDA and CDR2 SQIVND (reference sequence). The CDR3 has 13 amino acids. V was shortened by 4 bases and J by 1 base, with 7 bases between the two germline ends. This entry belongs to a study of CD8+ T cells in alopecia areata. Notes on the study in general: Scalp clonality dropped significantly under tofacitinib, as did expanded CD8+ top-100 clones. During tofacitinib treatment, many expanded lesional clones remained in scalp and blood. Unlike in mice, where it was clearer, TCR sharing across patients was less clear, possibly HLA-related.

RNA extraction was followed by reverse transcription into cDNA, which acted as the sequencing template. Measured with immunoSEQ multiplex PCR; TCRdb has only the in-frame clones, and not every one. The sample comprises roughly 210,000 clones, roughly 40% of which are singletons, and around 3% rests with the top ten. Described treatment: oral pan-JAK inhibitor, 5-10 mg twice daily. The origin of this receptor is a human donor with alopecia areata. The chain has TRBV19 and TRBJ2-5; D may be TRBD1 (5 bases). The sample was CD4+ T cells sorted from blood, taken at approximately week 36, from a patient treated with tofacitinib. The CDR3 coding sequence is TGTGCCAGTAGTACGACAGCCCAAGAGACCCAGTACTTC. This encodes CASSTTAQETQYF. Using reference TRBV19 and TRBJ2-5 for the parts outside the CDR3, the full variable domain is DGGITQSPKYLFRKEGQNVTLSCEQNLNHDAMYWYRQDPGQGLRLIYYSQIVNDFQKGDIAEGYSVSREKKESFPLTVTSAQKNPTAFYLCASSTTAQETQYFGPGTRLLVL.